These 25 T cell receptor beta chains were sequenced from one sample in a study of T-cell memory formation after mild COVID-19. TCRdb passed the 5' RACE reads through MiXCR, listing each CDR3 protein once. The data hold approximately 450,000 distinct CDR3 sequences, with approximately 18% observed a single time. Source material: PBMCs or a T cell subset sorted from them (not recorded which). These receptors originate from an adult woman who had mild COVID-19 (a few samples of this study predate the infection). Cell type and time point are not known.

The chain uses TRBV11-2 and TRBJ2-7, with 7 bases aligning to TRBD2. CDR3 length equals 14 residues. Germline V lookup: CDR1 SGHAT, CDR2 FQNNGV. V was clipped by 3 bases and J by 4 bases; unmatched bases: 6. In DNA, the CDR3 is TGTGCCAGCAGCTTGGGGGGAGCGGGATACGAGCAGTACTTC. Its translation: CASSLGGAGYEQYF.

The CDR3 bases are TGTGCCAGCAGGAGACTAGCGGGAGACTATGAGCAGTTCTTC. Its protein is CASRRLAGDYEQFF. The chain joins TRBV6-4 to TRBJ2-1; 12 positions agree with TRBD2. The germline gives CDR1 MRHNA, CDR2 SNTAGT. V lost 6 bases and J lost 8; bases outside the gene matches: 5. This CDR3 is 14 amino acids long.

The chain combines TRBV27 with TRBJ2-7; 9 bases fit TRBD2. The CDR3 contains 15 residues. The J segment lost 2 bases and the V segment lost 5 bases, leaving 7 bases of the junction unmatched. The germline V gene encodes CDR1 MNHEY and CDR2 SMNVEV (reference sequence). The CDR3 reads CASSNLAGAPYEQYF. The DNA of the CDR3 is TGTGCCAGCAGTAACTTAGCGGGAGCCCCCTACGAGCAGTACTTC.

This clonotype was picked up a small number of times. The chain links TRBV12-3 or TRBV12-4 to TRBJ2-2, with D possibly matching TRBD1 (6 bases). The CDR3 loop spans 16 amino acids. Deletions cut 6 bases from V and 5 bases from J, with 19 bases between. The CDR3 DNA reads as TGTGCCAGCAGGGCCGGGACACTCGCAATGACCGGGGAGCTGTTTTTT. Translation: CASRAGTLAMTGELFF.

This clonotype was detected a few times. With a much larger clone just one base away, this may be a read error. This chain connects TRBV5-1 to TRBJ2-5, with a possible D match to TRBD1 (6 bases). Deletions cut 0 bases from V and 6 bases from J, with 9 bases between. This CDR3 is 13 amino acids long. Germline CDR1 is SGHRS and CDR2 is YFSETQ. This chain's CDR3 is CASSLAGEQTQYF. The CDR3 DNA reads TGCGCCAGCAGCTTGGCAGGGGAACAGACCCAGTACTTC.

This clonotype was observed a handful of times. This chain joins TRBV19 and TRBJ2-3, with no clear D. Trimming took 3 bases from V and 3 from J, leaving 7 bases between them. Germline CDR1 and CDR2: LNHDA and SQIVND (reference sequence). CDR3 length: 13 residues. CDR3 in amino acids: CASSMTGTDTQYF. The CDR3 DNA follows: TGTGCCAGTAGTATGACCGGGACAGATACGCAGTATTTT.

This sequence joins TRBV20-1 and TRBJ1-1, with 7 positions matching TRBD1. V lost 1 base to trimming and J lost 3 bases; unmatched junction nucleotides: 5. The CDR3 length is 14 residues. Per germline, CDR1 DFQATT and CDR2 SNEGSKA (reference sequence). DNA for the CDR3: TGCAGTGCTAGAGGCGGGACAGCTGACACTGAAGCTTTCTTT. Its translation: CSARGGTADTEAFF.

The sample holds a few counts of this clonotype. J is TRBJ2-3 and V is TRBV20-1; D gene uncertain. The V end lost 4 bases, the J end lost 5 bases, and 16 bases lay between the germline ends. Germline-derived CDR1 and CDR2 are DFQATT and SNEGSKA (reference sequence). CDR3 size: 14 residues. The CDR3 sequence is CSAKTGPLRDTQYF. The CDR3 DNA follows: TGCAGTGCTAAGACCGGCCCCCTGAGAGATACGCAGTATTTT.

This clonotype was seen at least ten times. The chain couples TRBV7-2 to TRBJ2-1; D unclear. Trimming pared 5 bases from V and 8 bases from J, leaving 13 bases between. Germline values: CDR1 SGHTA, CDR2 FQGNSA. This CDR3 has 13 amino acids. The CDR3 loop reads CASSPRGPHEQFF. The DNA for the CDR3 is TGTGCCAGCAGCCCCCGTGGGCCTCATGAGCAGTTCTTC.

The chain links TRBV19 to TRBJ1-5; D is uncertain. Germline lookup yields CDR1 LNHDA and CDR2 SQIVND (reference sequence). This CDR3 comprises 16 residues. Trimming pared 6 bases from V and 4 bases from J, leaving 19 bases between. CDR3 protein: CASSPRGVSGNQPQHF. DNA of the CDR3: TGTGCCAGTAGCCCCCGGGGAGTCTCGGGTAATCAGCCCCAGCATTTT.

This chain joins TRBV4-3 and TRBJ2-7, with 7 positions matching TRBD2. Germline values: CDR1 LGHNA, CDR2 YSLEER. The V segment lost 0 bases and the J segment 0 bases; nucleotides outside the gene matches: 5. CDR3 length: 16 residues. For the CDR3, the DNA is TGCGCCAGCAGCCAAGACACTAGCGCATACTCCTACGAGCAGTACTTC. Protein: CASSQDTSAYSYEQYF.

CDR3 sequence (DNA): TGCGCCAGCAGCTTGTGGGGCGGGGGGGCCTCACAAGAGACCCAGTACTTC. Its protein product is CASSLWGGGASQETQYF. J is TRBJ2-5 and V is TRBV5-1; 9 nucleotides align to TRBD2. From germline, CDR1 is SGHRS and CDR2 YFSETQ. This CDR3 has 17 residues. The V and J ends lost 1 base and 2 bases, in that order; junction bases with no gene match: 9.

This chain links TRBV9 with TRBJ2-3; TRBD2 matches at 10 bases. With 2 bases clipped from V and 6 bases from J, the junction kept 3 bases outside the gene matches. This CDR3 contains 14 residues. CDR1 and CDR2 (germline): SGDLS, YYNGEE. The CDR3 loop reads CASSVSGRQDTQYF. The CDR3 nucleotides are TGTGCCAGCAGCGTTAGCGGGAGGCAGGATACGCAGTATTTT. The variable domain in full, completed from reference TRBV9 and TRBJ2-3, reads DSGVTQTPKHLITATGQRVTLRCSPRSGDLSVYWYQQSLDQGLQFLIQYYNGEERAKGNILERFSAQQFPDLHSELNLSSLELGDSALYFCASSVSGRQDTQYFGPGTRLTVL.

This clonotype was counted many times. The rearrangement links TRBV24-1 to TRBJ2-1; D is possibly TRBD2 (6 bases). V was cut by 4 bases and J by 12 bases, with 18 bases left in between. CDR1 is KGHDR and CDR2 is SFDVKD in the germline V gene. The CDR3 runs 14 residues. CDR3 sequence: CATSDIAERGGQFF. The CDR3 DNA reads as TGTGCCACCAGTGACATAGCGGAGAGAGGTGGGCAGTTCTTC.

The CDR3 bases are TGTGCCAGCACCCCGGGACACCAGAGAGCTGGGGCCAACGTCCTGACTTTC. Protein product: CASTPGHQRAGANVLTF. The rearrangement links TRBV12-3 or TRBV12-4 to TRBJ2-6, with D tentatively TRBD1 (6 bases). The CDR3 is 17 residues long. With 7 bases removed from V and 2 bases from J, the gap between germline ends came to 18 bases.

The chain joins TRBV5-1 to TRBJ2-7; 9 bases are shared with TRBD1. The CDR3 contains 14 residues. V gave up 3 bases and J gave up 7 bases; unmatched junction bases: 8. Germline V gene lookup returns CDR1 SGHRS and CDR2 YFSETQ. The CDR3 loop is CASSSGQGIGEQYF. The CDR3 DNA is TGCGCCAGCAGCTCGGGACAGGGAATAGGGGAGCAGTACTTC.

This clonotype has just a few counts. The V gene is TRBV11-2, the J gene TRBJ2-3; D ambiguous. Germline CDR1 is SGHAT and CDR2 is FQNNGV. This CDR3 spans 15 amino acids. V gave up 5 bases and J gave up 4 bases, with 16 bases separating them. The CDR3: CASSLLQTEADTQYF. For the CDR3, the DNA is TGTGCCAGCAGCCTACTCCAGACCGAGGCAGATACGCAGTATTTT.

This clonotype was detected a few times. The chain employs TRBV29-1 and TRBJ2-3, with unresolved D. With 8 bases removed from V and 2 bases from J, the gap between germline ends came to 8 bases. CDR1 is SQVTM, CDR2 ANQGSEA, per germline. This CDR3 is 11 amino acids long. Written as DNA, the CDR3 is TGCAGCTTTAGACCCACAGATACGCAGTATTTT. It specifies CSFRPTDTQYF.

This clonotype was seen only a few times. V is TRBV29-1 and J is TRBJ2-5, with TRBD1 as a possible D gene (6 bases). The V gene lost 6 bases and the J gene lost 2 bases, with 13 bases spanning the gap. The CDR3 totals 13 residues. Germline CDR1 and CDR2: SQVTM and ANQGSEA. CDR3 bases: TGCAGCGTAACCGGGACAACTCAAGAGACCCAGTACTTC. It encodes CSVTGTTQETQYF.

The chain uses TRBV4-1 and TRBJ1-2; TRBD1 aligns across 7 bases. The CDR3 is made up of 17 amino acids. V lost 1 base and J lost 6; bases outside the gene matches: 14. Germline CDR1 reads MGHRA; CDR2 reads YSYEKL. Here the CDR3 reads CASSQGEWNRGPDGYTF. CDR3 DNA sequence: TGCGCCAGCAGCCAAGGAGAGTGGAACAGGGGTCCGGATGGCTACACCTTC.

The table lists this clonotype with a few counts. The chain has TRBV12-3 or TRBV12-4 and TRBJ2-5; D assignment may be TRBD1 or TRBD2 (6 bases each). CDR3 length: 16 amino acids. Trimming stripped 3 bases from V and 3 bases from J, with 17 bases between. The CDR3 sequence: CASSFPATGGEETQYF. CDR3 sequence (DNA): TGTGCCAGCAGTTTCCCCGCGACAGGCGGGGAAGAGACCCAGTACTTC.

This sequence joins TRBV5-1 and TRBJ2-1; D is undetermined. The length of the CDR3 is 13 residues. The V gene lost 0 bases and the J gene lost 5 bases, with 6 bases spanning the gap. Germline CDR1 reads SGHRS; CDR2 reads YFSETQ. The CDR3 sequence is CASSLEPDNEQFF. The CDR3 region has the DNA TGCGCCAGCAGCTTGGAGCCCGACAATGAGCAGTTCTTC. Full variable domain (missing parts from reference TRBV5-1 and TRBJ2-1): KAGVTQTPRYLIKTRGQQVTLSCSPISGHRSVSWYQQTPGQGLQFLFEYFSETQRNKGNFPGRFSGRQFSNSRSEMNVSTLELGDSALYLCASSLEPDNEQFFGPGTRLTVL.

The chain uses TRBV9 and TRBJ2-3, with a weak D call TRBD2 (6 bases). V dropped 3 bases and J dropped 0 bases, with 14 bases sitting between them. This CDR3 has 16 residues. CDR1 SGDLS and CDR2 YYNGEE come from the germline V gene. The DNA of the CDR3 is TGTGCCAGCAGCGCACAACCCGGGACTAGCACAGATACGCAGTATTTT. Amino acid sequence: CASSAQPGTSTDTQYF.

This sequence joins TRBV5-1 and TRBJ2-3; 12 positions agree with TRBD2. The V gene end was trimmed by 4 bases and the J gene end by 2 bases; junction bases not matched to a gene: 5. The CDR3 length is 16 residues. Per the germline V gene, CDR1 is SGHRS and CDR2 is YFSETQ. CDR3: CASSRSSGGVTDTQYF. CDR3 coding DNA: TGCGCCAGCAGCCGTTCTAGCGGGGGGGTCACAGATACGCAGTATTTT.

This clonotype showed up just a few times. The CDR3 DNA reads as TGCGCCAGCAGTGCGGGGCAAGCACTTAATGGGGAGACCCAGTACTTC. This gives the protein CASSAGQALNGETQYF. V gene TRBV10-2 combines with J gene TRBJ2-5; D tentatively fits TRBD1 or TRBD2 (5 bases each). Trimming took 4 bases from V and 5 from J, leaving 20 bases between them. Germline V CDR1 and CDR2: WSHSY, SAAADI. This CDR3 has 16 amino acids.